This T cell receptor beta chain was retrieved from a study of shared clonotypes between healthy human individuals. General observations from the study: In this cohort, only blood was sampled, and tissue repertoires likely differ.

Those who donated were healthy HIV-negative adults, with no recent acute infections or vaccinations reported. Measured with immunoSEQ multiplex PCR; TCRdb has only the in-frame clones, and not every one. The table lists 550,000 to 600,000 clones, just over 75% of them singletons. As to this clone: Its antigen is undetermined.

The trim removed 5 bases at V and 6 bases at J, leaving 9 bases unmatched. This CDR3 is built from 17 residues. Germline V gene sequence: CDR1 LNHDA, CDR2 SQIVND (reference sequence). The source material was PBMCs. The sequence was obtained from a woman in her thirties or forties in good health. Some clones in this sample may be carry-over from other donors' samples. V gene TRBV19 combines with J gene TRBJ2-1; 14 nucleotides agree with TRBD2. CDR3 sequence reads: CASSPRLAGGPGNEQFF. The CDR3 region has the DNA TGTGCCAGTAGTCCACGACTAGCGGGAGGGCCCGGCAATGAGCAGTTCTTC.